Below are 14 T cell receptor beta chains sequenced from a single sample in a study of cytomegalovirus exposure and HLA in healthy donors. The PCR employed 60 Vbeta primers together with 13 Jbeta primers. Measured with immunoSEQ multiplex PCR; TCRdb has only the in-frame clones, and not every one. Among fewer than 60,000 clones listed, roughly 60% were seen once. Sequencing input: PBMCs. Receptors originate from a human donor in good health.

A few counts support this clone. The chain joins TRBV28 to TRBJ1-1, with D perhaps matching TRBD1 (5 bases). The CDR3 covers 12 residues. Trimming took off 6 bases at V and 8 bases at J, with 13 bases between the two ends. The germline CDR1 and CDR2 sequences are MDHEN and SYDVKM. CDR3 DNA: TGTGCCAGCAGCGCCGGGGGTTTGGAAGCTTTCTTT. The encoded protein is CASSAGGLEAFF.

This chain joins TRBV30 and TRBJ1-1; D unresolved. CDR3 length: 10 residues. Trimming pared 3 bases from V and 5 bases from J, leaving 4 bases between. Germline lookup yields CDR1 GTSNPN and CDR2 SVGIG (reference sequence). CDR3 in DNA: TGTGCCTGGAGAATAACTGAAGCTTTCTTT. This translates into CAWRITEAFF.

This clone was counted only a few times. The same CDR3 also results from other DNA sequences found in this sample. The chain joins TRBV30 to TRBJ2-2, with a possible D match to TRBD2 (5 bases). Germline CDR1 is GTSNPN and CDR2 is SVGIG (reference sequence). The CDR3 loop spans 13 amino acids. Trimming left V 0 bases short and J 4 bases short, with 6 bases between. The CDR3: CAWSVLGTGELFF. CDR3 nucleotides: TGTGCCTGGAGTGTACTAGGCACCGGGGAGCTGTTTTTT.

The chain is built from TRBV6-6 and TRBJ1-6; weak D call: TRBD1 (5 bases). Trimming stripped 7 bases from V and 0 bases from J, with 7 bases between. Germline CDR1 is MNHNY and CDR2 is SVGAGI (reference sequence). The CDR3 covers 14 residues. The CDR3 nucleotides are TGTGCCAGCATCGACAGCTCCTATAATTCACCCCTCCACTTT. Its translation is CASIDSSYNSPLHF.

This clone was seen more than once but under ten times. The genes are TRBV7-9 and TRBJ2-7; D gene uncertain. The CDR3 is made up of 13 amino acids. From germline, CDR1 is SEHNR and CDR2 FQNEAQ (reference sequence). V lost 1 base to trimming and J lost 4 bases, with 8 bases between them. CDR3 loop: CASSLVPSYEQYF. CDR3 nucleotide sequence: TGTGCCAGCAGCTTAGTCCCTAGTTACGAGCAGTACTTC.

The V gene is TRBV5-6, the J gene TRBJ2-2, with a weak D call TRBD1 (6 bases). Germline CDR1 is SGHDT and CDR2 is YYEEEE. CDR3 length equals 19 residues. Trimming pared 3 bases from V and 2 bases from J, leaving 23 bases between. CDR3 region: CASSSTGLLPGINTGELFF. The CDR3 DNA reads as TGTGCCAGCAGCTCGACAGGTCTACTCCCCGGTATCAACACCGGGGAGCTGTTTTTT.

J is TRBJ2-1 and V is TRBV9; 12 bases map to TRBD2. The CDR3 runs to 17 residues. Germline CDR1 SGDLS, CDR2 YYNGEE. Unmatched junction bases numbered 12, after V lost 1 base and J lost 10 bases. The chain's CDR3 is CASSVTLTSGGLGEQFF. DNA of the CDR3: TGTGCCAGCAGCGTAACACTGACTAGCGGGGGCTTGGGGGAGCAGTTCTTC. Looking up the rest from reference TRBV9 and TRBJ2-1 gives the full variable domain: DSGVTQTPKHLITATGQRVTLRCSPRSGDLSVYWYQQSLDQGLQFLIQYYNGEERAKGNILERFSAQQFPDLHSELNLSSLELGDSALYFCASSVTLTSGGLGEQFFGPGTRLTVL.

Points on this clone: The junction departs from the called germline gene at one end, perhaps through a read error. In DNA, the CDR3 is TGTGCTAGCAGCCCGGACTCAGTGGAGACCCAGTACTTC. Amino acids: CASSPDSVETQYF. The V call is TRBV7-7, the J call TRBJ2-5, with D possibly matching TRBD2 (5 bases). Germline loops: CDR1 SSHAT, CDR2 FNYEAQ (reference sequence). There are 13 residues in the CDR3.

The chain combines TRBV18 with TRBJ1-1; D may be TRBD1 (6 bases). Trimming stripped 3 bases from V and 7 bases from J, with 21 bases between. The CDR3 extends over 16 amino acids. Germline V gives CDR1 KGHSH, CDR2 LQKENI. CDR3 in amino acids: CASSPTGLDWRGEAFF. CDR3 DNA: TGTGCCAGCTCACCCACAGGGTTGGACTGGCGAGGTGAAGCTTTCTTT.

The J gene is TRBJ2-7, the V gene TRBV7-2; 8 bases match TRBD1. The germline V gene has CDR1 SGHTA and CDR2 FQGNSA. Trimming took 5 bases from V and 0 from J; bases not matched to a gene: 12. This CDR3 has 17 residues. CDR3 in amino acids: CASSIQGGRRLSYEQYF. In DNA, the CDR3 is TGTGCCAGCAGCATACAGGGGGGCCGACGTCTCTCCTACGAGCAGTACTTC.

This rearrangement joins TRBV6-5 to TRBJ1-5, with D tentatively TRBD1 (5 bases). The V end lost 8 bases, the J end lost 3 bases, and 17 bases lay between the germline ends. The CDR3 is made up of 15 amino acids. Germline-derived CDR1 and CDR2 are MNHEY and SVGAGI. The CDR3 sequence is CASARDRYSNQPQHF. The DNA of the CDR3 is TGTGCCAGCGCGCGGGACCGATACTCCAATCAGCCCCAGCATTTT.

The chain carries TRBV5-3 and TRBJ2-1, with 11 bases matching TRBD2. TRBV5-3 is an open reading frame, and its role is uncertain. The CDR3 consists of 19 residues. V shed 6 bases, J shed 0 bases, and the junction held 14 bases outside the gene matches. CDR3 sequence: CARIWPSGGKEGSYNEQFF. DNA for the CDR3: TGTGCCAGAATCTGGCCTAGCGGGGGGAAAGAAGGCTCCTACAATGAGCAGTTCTTC.

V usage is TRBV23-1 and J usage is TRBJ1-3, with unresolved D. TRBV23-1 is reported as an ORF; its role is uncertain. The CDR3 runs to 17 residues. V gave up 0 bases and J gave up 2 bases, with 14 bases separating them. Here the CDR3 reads CASSQSTPDCTGNTIYF. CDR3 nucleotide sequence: TGCGCCAGCAGTCAATCGACCCCAGACTGCACTGGAAACACCATATATTTT.

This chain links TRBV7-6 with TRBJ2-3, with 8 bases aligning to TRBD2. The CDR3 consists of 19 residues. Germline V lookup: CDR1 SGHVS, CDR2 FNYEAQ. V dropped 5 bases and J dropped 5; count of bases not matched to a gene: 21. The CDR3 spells CASSPRVNAGGSPGDTQYF. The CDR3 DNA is TGTGCCAGCAGCCCCCGGGTGAACGCGGGGGGTTCTCCGGGAGATACGCAGTATTTT.